The sequence of this TCR beta chain was determined in a study of CD4 T cells in relation to SARS-CoV-2 and coronaviruses. Unexposed donor CD4+ T cells date from about 2011-2018, before the COVID-19 pandemic. The cells were cultured for under twelve days before CD4+ T cells were isolated. Testing used SARS-CoV-2 S/N and four cold-coronavirus spikes on unexposed-donor CD4+ T cells, cells permitting. Around 2 million PBMCs per well were cultured with around 9.9 IU/ml IL-2. The method was immunoSEQ multiplex PCR; TCRdb's version includes in-frame clones alone and lacks a portion of them. Of 20,000 to 25,000 clones listed, about two thirds are singletons. The sample holds a few counts of this clone. The target antigen is unknown. The CDR3 loop spans 16 amino acids. V was trimmed by 1 base and J by 6 bases, leaving 15 bases between them. The germline V gene encodes CDR1 SGHTA and CDR2 FQGNSA.

The sequenced sample consisted of CD4+ T cells from PBMCs, cultured in vitro. This rearrangement joins TRBV7-2 to TRBJ2-2, with unresolved D. The receptor was isolated from a human donor in good health. DNA of the CDR3: TGTGCCAGCAGCTTAGGTGGTGACCCTAAGGCCGGGGAGCTGTTTTTT. This gives the protein CASSLGGDPKAGELFF. Using reference TRBV7-2 and TRBJ2-2 for the parts outside the CDR3, the full variable domain is GAGVSQSPSNKVTEKGKDVELRCDPISGHTALYWYRQSLGQGLEFLIYFQGNSAPDKSGLPSDRFSAERTGGSVSTLTIQRTQQEDSAVYLCASSLGGDPKAGELFFGEGSRLTVL.